This passage covers 13 T cell receptor beta chains from one sample sequenced in a study of radiotherapy plus CTLA-4 blockade in lung cancer. This table comes from immunoSEQ multiplex PCR, and its TCRdb copy is limited to in-frame clones, with some not included. The data hold about 98,000 clones, with more than 75% observed a single time. This sample comprised peripheral blood, obtained from a patient treated with radiotherapy plus ipilimumab. All receptors derive from a human donor with non-small cell lung cancer who had a partial response to radiotherapy plus ipilimumab.

The rearrangement uses TRBV9 and TRBJ2-1, with 10 bases identical to TRBD2. Trimming took 0 bases from V and 1 from J; bases not matched to a gene: 1. There are 16 residues in the CDR3. Germline assignment: CDR1 SGDLS and CDR2 YYNGEE. The CDR3 region is CASSVAAGGSYNEQFF. CDR3 nucleotides: TGTGCCAGCAGCGTAGCAGCGGGAGGGTCCTACAATGAGCAGTTCTTC.

This chain joins TRBV5-1 and TRBJ2-5, with 7 bases matching TRBD2. V dropped 4 bases and J dropped 7; count of bases not matched to a gene: 10. The germline CDR1 and CDR2 sequences are SGHRS and YFSETQ. The CDR3 has 14 residues. CDR3 sequence (DNA): TGCGCCAGCAGCCCTGAGGCGGGAGTGGGGACCCAGTACTTC. This gives the protein CASSPEAGVGTQYF.

The genes are TRBV2 and TRBJ1-6, with TRBD1 as a possible D gene (6 bases). The V end was cut by 7 bases, the J end by 9 bases, with 25 bases between. This CDR3 comprises 17 residues. The germline V gene encodes CDR1 SNHLY and CDR2 FYNNEI. As DNA, the CDR3 is TGTGCCAGCAAGCACTCACCACCAGGGGAAACGAGTTCACCCCTCCACTTT. Protein sequence: CASKHSPPGETSSPLHF.

The chain employs TRBV9 and TRBJ1-3; D gene ambiguous. V was cut by 4 bases and J by 1 base, with 6 bases left in between. The CDR3 contains 13 residues. The germline V gene encodes CDR1 SGDLS and CDR2 YYNGEE. The chain's CDR3 is CASSPSSGNTIYF. The CDR3 region has the DNA TGTGCCAGCAGCCCTTCGTCTGGAAACACCATATATTTT.

The rearrangement joins TRBV28 to TRBJ2-2, with TRBD2 matching 8 bases. V was clipped by 5 bases and J by 7 bases; unmatched bases: 9. The CDR3 contains 15 residues. Germline V gives CDR1 MDHEN, CDR2 SYDVKM. CDR3 protein: CASSKGLAGNGELFF. The CDR3 nucleotides read TGTGCCAGCAGTAAAGGACTAGCTGGCAACGGGGAGCTGTTTTTT. The full variable domain, in which reference TRBV28 and TRBJ2-2 provide the parts outside the CDR3, is DVKVTQSSRYLVKRTGEKVFLECVQDMDHENMFWYRQDPGLGLRLIYFSYDVKMKEKGDIPEGYSVSREKKERFSLILESASTNQTSMYLCASSKGLAGNGELFFGEGSRLTVL.

The chain is built from TRBV25-1 and TRBJ2-2, with D tentatively TRBD1 (5 bases). Per the germline V gene, CDR1 is MGHDK and CDR2 is SYGVNS. With 2 bases removed from V and 1 base from J, the gap between germline ends came to 14 bases. The CDR3 consists of 17 residues. CDR3 in DNA: TGTGCCAGCAGTGAACCAGGGAAGGCAGGGAACACCGGGGAGCTGTTTTTT. Encoded protein: CASSEPGKAGNTGELFF.

With regard to this clone: A read error may account for a junction end that differs from germline. Other DNA sequences in this specimen translate into the identical CDR3. The rearrangement uses TRBV6-1 and TRBJ2-7; maybe TRBD2 (5 bases). Germline V gene lookup returns CDR1 MNHNS and CDR2 SASEGT. This CDR3 has 15 amino acids. The CDR3 DNA is TGTGCCAGCACAGTCCTCGCTGAGGGCTCCTACGAACAGTACTTC. Translated: CASTVLAEGSYEQYF.

This chain joins TRBV28 and TRBJ2-1; a possible D gene is TRBD2 (6 bases). V was shortened by 6 bases and J by 0 bases, with 18 bases between the two germline ends. The germline CDR1 and CDR2 sequences are MDHEN and SYDVKM. The CDR3 totals 17 residues. CDR3 region: CASSPWARGSSYNEQFF. The CDR3 bases are TGTGCCAGCAGCCCTTGGGCCCGGGGGAGCTCCTACAATGAGCAGTTCTTC.

The genes are TRBV9 and TRBJ2-2, with unresolved D. From germline, CDR1 is SGDLS and CDR2 YYNGEE. Trimming cost V 2 bases and J 4 bases, with 9 bases left between them. This CDR3 is built from 14 residues. This CDR3 is CASSVATFTGELFF. The CDR3 DNA reads TGTGCCAGCAGCGTGGCGACTTTCACCGGGGAGCTGTTTTTT.

This clone was recorded a few times. V and J are TRBV19 and TRBJ2-3; D is perhaps TRBD2 (6 bases). The CDR3 contains 15 residues. Germline-derived CDR1 and CDR2 are LNHDA and SQIVND (reference sequence). The V and J ends lost 1 base and 5 bases respectively, with 13 bases between them. CDR3 sequence reads: CASSIAEGAGDTQYF. The CDR3 region has the DNA TGTGCCAGTAGTATAGCGGAGGGAGCGGGAGATACGCAGTATTTT.

The V call is TRBV28, the J call TRBJ2-7; TRBD1 matches at 7 bases. Germline CDR1 MDHEN, CDR2 SYDVKM. Trimming took 6 bases from V and 2 from J; bases not matched to a gene: 7. The CDR3 has 14 residues. The CDR3 nucleotides read TGTGCCAGCAGACCCAGACAGGGAACCTACGAGCAGTACTTC. As protein: CASRPRQGTYEQYF.

The chain is built from TRBV29-1 and TRBJ1-2, with a weak D call TRBD1 (6 bases). Looked up from germline, CDR1 is SQVTM and CDR2 is ANQGSEA. With 8 bases removed from V and 4 bases from J, the gap between germline ends came to 14 bases. The CDR3 runs 12 residues. The CDR3 reads CSSWTASYGYTF. CDR3 nucleotide sequence: TGCAGCTCCTGGACAGCTAGCTATGGCTACACCTTC.

The chain combines TRBV19 with TRBJ1-2, with 7 bases aligning to TRBD1. The V gene end was trimmed by 3 bases and the J gene end by 14 bases; junction bases not matched to a gene: 9. The CDR3 is made up of 12 amino acids. Germline V gene data show CDR1 as LNHDA and CDR2 as SQIVND (reference sequence). This CDR3 is CASSILPGQRTF. The CDR3 coding sequence is TGTGCCAGTAGTATTCTCCCGGGACAGAGGACCTTC.